The following is a T cell receptor (beta chain) sequence with its context. The sample comes from a study of blood T cell repertoires in COVID-19. Authors' processing steps: Quantification of nucleated cells was approximated via reference gene primer amplification. Data came from immunoSEQ multiplex PCR; TCRdb stores just in-frame clones and leaves some out. V, J and clone size derive from that table, while D and trimming were established from the DNA sequence. Of nearly 250,000 clones listed, approximately 90% are singletons. The source is a man aged 50-59 years who had been exposed to COVID-19. Sequencing was performed on PBMCs or T cells enriched from blood (not recorded which).

The CDR3 DNA sequence: TGCGCCAGCAGCTTGGGGTGGACAGGGGGCTTTAACACTGAAGCTTTCTTT. It yields the protein CASSLGWTGGFNTEAFF. The chain joins TRBV5-1 to TRBJ1-1; 11 bases are shared with TRBD1. The CDR3 runs to 17 residues. Germline CDR1 SGHRS, CDR2 YFSETQ. With 0 bases clipped from V and 2 bases from J, the junction kept 6 bases outside the gene matches.